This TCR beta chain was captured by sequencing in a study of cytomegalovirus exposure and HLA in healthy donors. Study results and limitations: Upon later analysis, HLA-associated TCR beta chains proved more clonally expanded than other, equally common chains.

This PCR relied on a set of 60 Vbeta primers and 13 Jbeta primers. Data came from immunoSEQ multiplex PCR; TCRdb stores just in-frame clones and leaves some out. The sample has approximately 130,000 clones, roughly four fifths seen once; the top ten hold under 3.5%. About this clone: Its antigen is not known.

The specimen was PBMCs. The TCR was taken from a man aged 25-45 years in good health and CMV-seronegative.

CDR3 bases: TGTGCCAGCAGTTACTCAGAGGGTCAACAGCCCCAGCATTTT. Translated, it gives CASSYSEGQQPQHF. The rearrangement links TRBV6-6 to TRBJ1-5; D is ambiguous. CDR1 MNHNY and CDR2 SVGAGI come from the germline V gene (reference sequence). The V and J ends lost 0 bases and 7 bases respectively, with 10 bases between them. The CDR3 has 14 amino acids.